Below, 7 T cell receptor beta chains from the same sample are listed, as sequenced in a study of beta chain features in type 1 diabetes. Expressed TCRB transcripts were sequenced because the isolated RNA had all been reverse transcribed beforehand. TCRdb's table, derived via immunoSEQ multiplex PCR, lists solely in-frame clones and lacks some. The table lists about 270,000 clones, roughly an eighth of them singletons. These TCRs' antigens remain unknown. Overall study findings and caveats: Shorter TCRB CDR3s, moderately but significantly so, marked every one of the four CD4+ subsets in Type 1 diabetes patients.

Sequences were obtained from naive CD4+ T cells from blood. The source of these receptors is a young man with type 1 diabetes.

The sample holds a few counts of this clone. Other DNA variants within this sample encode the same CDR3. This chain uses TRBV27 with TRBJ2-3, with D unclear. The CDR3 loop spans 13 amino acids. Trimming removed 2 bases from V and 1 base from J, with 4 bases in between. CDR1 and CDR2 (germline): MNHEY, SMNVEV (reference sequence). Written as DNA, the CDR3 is TGTGCCAGCAGTTTACGGGGCACAGATACGCAGTATTTT. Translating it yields CASSLRGTDTQYF.

The chain's CDR3 is CASSWDRAPTDTQYF. In DNA, the CDR3 is TGTGCCAGCAGCTGGGACAGGGCCCCCACAGATACGCAGTATTTT. The chain employs TRBV7-2 and TRBJ2-3; TRBD1 matches 9 bases. With 4 bases clipped from V and 2 bases from J, the junction kept 4 bases outside the gene matches. The CDR3 is 15 residues long. Per germline, CDR1 SGHTA and CDR2 FQGNSA. Using reference TRBV7-2 and TRBJ2-3 for the parts outside the CDR3, the full variable domain is GAGVSQSPSNKVTEKGKDVELRCDPISGHTALYWYRQSLGQGLEFLIYFQGNSAPDKSGLPSDRFSAERTGGSVSTLTIQRTQQEDSAVYLCASSWDRAPTDTQYFGPGTRLTVL.

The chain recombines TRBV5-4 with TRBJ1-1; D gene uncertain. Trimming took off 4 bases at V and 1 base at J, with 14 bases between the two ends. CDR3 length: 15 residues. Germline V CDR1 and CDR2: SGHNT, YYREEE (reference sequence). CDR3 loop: CASSDRGYANTEAFF. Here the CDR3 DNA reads TGTGCCAGCAGCGATCGAGGGTATGCGAACACTGAAGCTTTCTTT.

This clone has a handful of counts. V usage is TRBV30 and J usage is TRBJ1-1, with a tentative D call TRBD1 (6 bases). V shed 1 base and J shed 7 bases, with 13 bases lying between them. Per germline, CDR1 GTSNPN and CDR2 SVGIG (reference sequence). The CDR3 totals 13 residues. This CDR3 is CAWSGTVVGEAFF. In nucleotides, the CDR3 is TGTGCCTGGAGTGGGACAGTAGTAGGTGAAGCTTTCTTT.

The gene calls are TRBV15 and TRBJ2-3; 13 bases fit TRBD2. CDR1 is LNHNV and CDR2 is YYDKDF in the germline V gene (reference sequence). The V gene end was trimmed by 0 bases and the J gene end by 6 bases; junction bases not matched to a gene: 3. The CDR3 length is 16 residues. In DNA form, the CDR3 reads TGTGCCACCAGCAGAGACGGGACTAGCGGGATGGATACGCAGTATTTT. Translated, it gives CATSRDGTSGMDTQYF.

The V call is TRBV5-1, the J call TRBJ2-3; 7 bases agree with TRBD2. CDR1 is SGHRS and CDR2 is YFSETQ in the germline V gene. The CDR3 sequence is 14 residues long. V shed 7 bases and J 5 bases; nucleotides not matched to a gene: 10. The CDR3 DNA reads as TGCGCCAGCGAGGCGGGAGCCTCATTAGATACGCAGTATTTT. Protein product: CASEAGASLDTQYF.

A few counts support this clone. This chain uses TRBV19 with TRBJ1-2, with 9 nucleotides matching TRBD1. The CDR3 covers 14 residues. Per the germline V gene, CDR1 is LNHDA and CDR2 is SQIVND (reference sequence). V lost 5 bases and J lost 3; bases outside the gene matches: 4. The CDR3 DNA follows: TGTGCCAGTAGTCTCAGGACAGGGGACTATGGCTACACCTTC. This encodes CASSLRTGDYGYTF.